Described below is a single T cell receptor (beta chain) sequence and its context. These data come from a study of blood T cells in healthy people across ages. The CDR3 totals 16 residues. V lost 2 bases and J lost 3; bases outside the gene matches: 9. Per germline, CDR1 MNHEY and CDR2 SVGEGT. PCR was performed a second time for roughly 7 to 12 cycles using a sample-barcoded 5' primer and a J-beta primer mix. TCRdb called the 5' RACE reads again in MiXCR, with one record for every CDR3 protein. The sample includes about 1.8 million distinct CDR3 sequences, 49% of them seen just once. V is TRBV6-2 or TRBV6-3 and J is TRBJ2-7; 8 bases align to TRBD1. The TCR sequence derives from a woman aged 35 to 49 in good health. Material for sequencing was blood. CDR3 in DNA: TGTGCCAGCAGTTACGATACGGGGACAGGACTCTACGAGCAGTACTTC. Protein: CASSYDTGTGLYEQYF.